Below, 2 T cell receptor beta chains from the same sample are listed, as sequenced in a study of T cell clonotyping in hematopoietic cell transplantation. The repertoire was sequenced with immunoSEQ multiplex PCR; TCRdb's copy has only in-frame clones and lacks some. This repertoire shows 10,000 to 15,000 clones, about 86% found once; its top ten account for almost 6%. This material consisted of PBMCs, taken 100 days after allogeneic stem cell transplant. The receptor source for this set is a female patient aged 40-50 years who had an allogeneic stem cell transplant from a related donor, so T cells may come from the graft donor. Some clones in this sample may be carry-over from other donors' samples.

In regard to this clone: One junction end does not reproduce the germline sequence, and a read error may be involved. Here the CDR3 DNA reads TGTGCCGGCAGCTTCAGGGGGGTCGGACACAATGAGCAGTTCTTC. Translated, it gives CAGSFRGVGHNEQFF. The chain employs TRBV5-6 and TRBJ2-1, with D tentatively TRBD1 (7 bases). The germline V gene has CDR1 SGHDT and CDR2 YYEEEE. CDR3 length: 15 amino acids. The full variable domain, rest sourced from reference TRBV5-6 and TRBJ2-1, is DAGVTQSPTHLIKTRGQQVTLRCSPKSGHDTVSWYQQALGQGPQFIFQYYEEEERQRGNFPDRFSGHQFPNYSSELNVNALLLGDSALYLCAGSFRGVGHNEQFFGPGTRLTVL.

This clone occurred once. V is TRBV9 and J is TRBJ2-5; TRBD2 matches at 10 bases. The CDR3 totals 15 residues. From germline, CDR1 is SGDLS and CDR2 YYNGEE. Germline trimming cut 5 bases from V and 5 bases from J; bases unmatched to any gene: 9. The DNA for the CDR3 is TGTGCCAGCAGTGCCGGGACTAGCGAGGACGAGACCCAGTACTTC. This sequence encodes CASSAGTSEDETQYF.